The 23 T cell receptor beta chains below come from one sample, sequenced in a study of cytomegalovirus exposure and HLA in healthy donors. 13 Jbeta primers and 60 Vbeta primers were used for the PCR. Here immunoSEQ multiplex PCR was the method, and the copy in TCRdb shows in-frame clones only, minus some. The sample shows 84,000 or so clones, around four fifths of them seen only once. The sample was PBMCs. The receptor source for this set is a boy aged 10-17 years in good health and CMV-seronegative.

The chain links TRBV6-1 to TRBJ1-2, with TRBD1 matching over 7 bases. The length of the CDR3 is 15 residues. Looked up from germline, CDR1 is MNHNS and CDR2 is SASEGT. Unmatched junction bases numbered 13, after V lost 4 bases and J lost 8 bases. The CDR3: CASSATTGKRRGYTF. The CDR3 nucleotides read TGTGCCAGCAGTGCTACGACAGGGAAGCGGAGAGGCTACACCTTC.

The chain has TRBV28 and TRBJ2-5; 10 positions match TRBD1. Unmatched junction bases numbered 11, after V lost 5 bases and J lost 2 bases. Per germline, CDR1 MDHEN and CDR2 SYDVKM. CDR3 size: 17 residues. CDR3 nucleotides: TGTGCCAGCAGTCACGACAGACAGGGGGCCCTACAAGAGACCCAGTACTTC. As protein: CASSHDRQGALQETQYF. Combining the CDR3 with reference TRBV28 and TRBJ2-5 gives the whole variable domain DVKVTQSSRYLVKRTGEKVFLECVQDMDHENMFWYRQDPGLGLRLIYFSYDVKMKEKGDIPEGYSVSREKKERFSLILESASTNQTSMYLCASSHDRQGALQETQYFGPGTRLLVL.

CDR3 loop: CSVTTNTGELFF. DNA for the CDR3: TGCAGCGTTACTACGAACACCGGGGAGCTGTTTTTT. The rearrangement uses TRBV29-1 and TRBJ2-2; D is unclear. Germline loops: CDR1 SQVTM, CDR2 ANQGSEA. Trimming removed 5 bases from V and 0 bases from J, with 4 bases in between. The length of the CDR3 is 12 residues.

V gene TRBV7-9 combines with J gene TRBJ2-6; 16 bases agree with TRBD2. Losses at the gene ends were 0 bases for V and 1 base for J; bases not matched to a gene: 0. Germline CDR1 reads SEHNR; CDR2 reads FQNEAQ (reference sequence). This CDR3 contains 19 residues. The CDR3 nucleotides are TGTGCCAGCAGCTTAGCGGGACTAGCGGGAGGGTCTGGGGCCAACGTCCTGACTTTC. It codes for CASSLAGLAGGSGANVLTF.

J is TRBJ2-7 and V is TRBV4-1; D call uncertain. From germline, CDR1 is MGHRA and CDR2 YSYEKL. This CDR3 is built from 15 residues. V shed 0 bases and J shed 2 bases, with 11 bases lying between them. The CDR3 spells CASSQDLVETYEQYF. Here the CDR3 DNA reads TGCGCCAGCAGCCAAGATCTCGTAGAGACCTACGAGCAGTACTTC.

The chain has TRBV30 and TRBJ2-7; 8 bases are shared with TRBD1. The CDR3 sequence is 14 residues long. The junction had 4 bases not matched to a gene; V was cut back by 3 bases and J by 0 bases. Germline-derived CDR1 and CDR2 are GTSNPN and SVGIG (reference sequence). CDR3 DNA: TGTGCCTGGAGCCAGGACAGGGCCTCCTACGAGCAGTACTTC. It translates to CAWSQDRASYEQYF.

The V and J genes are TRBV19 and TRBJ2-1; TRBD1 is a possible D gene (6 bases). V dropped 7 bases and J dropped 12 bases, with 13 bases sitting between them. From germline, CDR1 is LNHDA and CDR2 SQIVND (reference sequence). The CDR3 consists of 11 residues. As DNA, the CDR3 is TGTGCCAGTACTAGTGGGGGCGGGCAGTTCTTC. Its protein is CASTSGGGQFF.

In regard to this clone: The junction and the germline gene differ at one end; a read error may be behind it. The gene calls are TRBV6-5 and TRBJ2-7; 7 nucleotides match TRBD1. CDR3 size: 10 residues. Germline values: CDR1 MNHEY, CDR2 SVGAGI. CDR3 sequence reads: CRRGTYEQYF. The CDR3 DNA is TGCCGCAGGGGGACCTACGAGCAGTACTTC.

CDR3: CATSTGVGGTWLEQFF. The CDR3 DNA follows: TGTGCCACCAGTACGGGGGTGGGGGGGACGTGGTTAGAGCAGTTCTTC. The chain links TRBV15 to TRBJ2-1, with 7 positions matching TRBD2. The CDR3 totals 16 residues. The germline V gene has CDR1 LNHNV and CDR2 YYDKDF (reference sequence). V was clipped by 6 bases and J by 10 bases; unmatched bases: 18.

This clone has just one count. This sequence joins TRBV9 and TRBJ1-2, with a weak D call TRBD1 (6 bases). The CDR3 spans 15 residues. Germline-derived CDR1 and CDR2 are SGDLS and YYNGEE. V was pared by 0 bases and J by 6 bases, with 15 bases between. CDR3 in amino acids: CASSVGAGDIDGYTF. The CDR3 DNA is TGTGCCAGCAGCGTAGGGGCAGGGGATATCGATGGCTACACCTTC.

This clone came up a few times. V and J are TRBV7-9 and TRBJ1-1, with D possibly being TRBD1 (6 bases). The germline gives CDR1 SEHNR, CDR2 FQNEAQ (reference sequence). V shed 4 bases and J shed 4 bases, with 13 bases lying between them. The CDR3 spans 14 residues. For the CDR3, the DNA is TGTGCCAGCAGCTCCCGAAAAGGGGGCACTGAAGCTTTCTTT. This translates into CASSSRKGGTEAFF.

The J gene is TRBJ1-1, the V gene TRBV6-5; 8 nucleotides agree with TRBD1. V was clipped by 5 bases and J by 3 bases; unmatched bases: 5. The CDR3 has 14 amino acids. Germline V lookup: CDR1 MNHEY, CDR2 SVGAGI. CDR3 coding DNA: TGTGCCAGCAGTGGCAGGGGGCGCGACACTGAAGCTTTCTTT. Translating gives CASSGRGRDTEAFF.

The CDR3 region has the DNA TGCAGCGTTGAGACGGGCGGGGGGCCGGCTCGCGAGCAGTACTTC. It specifies CSVETGGGPAREQYF. The gene calls are TRBV29-1 and TRBJ2-7; 8 bases match TRBD2. With 3 bases clipped from V and 6 bases from J, the junction kept 13 bases outside the gene matches. The CDR3 is made up of 15 amino acids. The germline CDR1 and CDR2 sequences are SQVTM and ANQGSEA.

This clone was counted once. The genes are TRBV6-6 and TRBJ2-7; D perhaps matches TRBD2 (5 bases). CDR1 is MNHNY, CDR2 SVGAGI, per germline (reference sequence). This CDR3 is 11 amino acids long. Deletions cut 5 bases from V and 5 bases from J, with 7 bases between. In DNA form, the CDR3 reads TGTGCCAGCAGTCTGAGGGACGAGCAGTACTTC. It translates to CASSLRDEQYF.

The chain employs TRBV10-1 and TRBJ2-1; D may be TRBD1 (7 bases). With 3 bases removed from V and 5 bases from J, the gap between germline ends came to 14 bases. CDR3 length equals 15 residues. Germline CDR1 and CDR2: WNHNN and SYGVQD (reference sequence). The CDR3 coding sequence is TGCGCCAGCAGTGATAGGAGGGGGCCACACAATGAGCAGTTCTTC. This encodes CASSDRRGPHNEQFF.

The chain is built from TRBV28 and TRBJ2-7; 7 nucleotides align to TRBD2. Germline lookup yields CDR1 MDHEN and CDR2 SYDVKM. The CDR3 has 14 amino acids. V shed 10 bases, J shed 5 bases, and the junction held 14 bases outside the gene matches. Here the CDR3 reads CATASGGVGNEQYF. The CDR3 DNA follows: TGTGCCACCGCTTCGGGAGGTGTTGGGAACGAGCAGTACTTC.

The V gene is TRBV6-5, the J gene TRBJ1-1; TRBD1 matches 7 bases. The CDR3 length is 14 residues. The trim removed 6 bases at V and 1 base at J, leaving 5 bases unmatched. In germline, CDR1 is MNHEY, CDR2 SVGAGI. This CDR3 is CASSARTGNTEAFF. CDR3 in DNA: TGTGCCAGCAGCGCCCGGACAGGGAACACTGAAGCTTTCTTT.

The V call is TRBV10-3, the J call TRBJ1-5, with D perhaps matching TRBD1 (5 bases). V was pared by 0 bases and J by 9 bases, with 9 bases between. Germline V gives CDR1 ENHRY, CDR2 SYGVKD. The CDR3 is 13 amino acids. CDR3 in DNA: TGTGCCATCAGTGAGTCGGGGGGTGGGCCCCAGCATTTT. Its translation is CAISESGGGPQHF.

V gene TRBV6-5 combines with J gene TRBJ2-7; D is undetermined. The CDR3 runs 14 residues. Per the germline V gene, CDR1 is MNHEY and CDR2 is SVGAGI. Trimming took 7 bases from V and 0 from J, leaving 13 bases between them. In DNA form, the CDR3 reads TGTGCCAGCACCCCCGGTCGAAGCTCCTACGAGCAGTACTTC. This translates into CASTPGRSSYEQYF.

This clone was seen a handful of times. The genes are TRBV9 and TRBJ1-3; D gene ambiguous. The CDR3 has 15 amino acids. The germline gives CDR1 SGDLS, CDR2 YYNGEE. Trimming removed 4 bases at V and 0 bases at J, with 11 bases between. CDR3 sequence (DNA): TGTGCCAGCAGCCCGCCGGGAGTCTCTGGAAACACCATATATTTT. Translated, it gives CASSPPGVSGNTIYF.

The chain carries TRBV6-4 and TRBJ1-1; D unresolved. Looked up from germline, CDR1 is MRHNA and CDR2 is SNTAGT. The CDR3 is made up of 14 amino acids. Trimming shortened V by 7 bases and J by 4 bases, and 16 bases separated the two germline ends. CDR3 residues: CASILALGGTEAFF. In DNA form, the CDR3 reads TGTGCCAGCATTCTAGCCCTCGGTGGCACTGAAGCTTTCTTT.

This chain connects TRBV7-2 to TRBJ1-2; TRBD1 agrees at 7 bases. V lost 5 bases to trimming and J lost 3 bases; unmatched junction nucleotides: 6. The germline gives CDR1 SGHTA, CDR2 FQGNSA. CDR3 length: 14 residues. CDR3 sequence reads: CASSPRQGYYGYTF. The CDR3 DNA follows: TGTGCCAGCAGCCCCCGACAGGGTTACTATGGCTACACCTTC.

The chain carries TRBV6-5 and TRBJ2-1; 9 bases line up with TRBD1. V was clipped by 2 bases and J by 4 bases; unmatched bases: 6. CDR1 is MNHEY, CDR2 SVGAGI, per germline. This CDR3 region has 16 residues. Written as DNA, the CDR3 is TGTGCCAGCAGTTACAGCGCGGGACAGGGTTACAATGAGCAGTTCTTC. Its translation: CASSYSAGQGYNEQFF.